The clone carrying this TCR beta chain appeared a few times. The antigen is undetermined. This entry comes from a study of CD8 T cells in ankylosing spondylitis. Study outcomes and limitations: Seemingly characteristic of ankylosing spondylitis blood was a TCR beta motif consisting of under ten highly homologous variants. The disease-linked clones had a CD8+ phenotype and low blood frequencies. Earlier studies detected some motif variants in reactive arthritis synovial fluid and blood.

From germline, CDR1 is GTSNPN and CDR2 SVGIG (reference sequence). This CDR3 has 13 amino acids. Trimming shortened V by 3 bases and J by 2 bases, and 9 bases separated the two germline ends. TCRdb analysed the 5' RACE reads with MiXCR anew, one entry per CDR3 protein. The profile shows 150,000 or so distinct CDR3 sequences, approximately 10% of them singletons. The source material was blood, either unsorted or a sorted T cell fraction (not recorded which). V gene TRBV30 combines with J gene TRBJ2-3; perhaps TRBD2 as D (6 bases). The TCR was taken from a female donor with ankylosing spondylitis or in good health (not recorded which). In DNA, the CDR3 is TGTGCCTGGAGAGGAGGGTACACAGATACGCAGTATTTT. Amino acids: CAWRGGYTDTQYF.